The rows below give T cell receptor beta chains drawn from one sample of a study of CD8 T cells in ankylosing spondylitis. MiXCR, run by TCRdb on the 5' RACE reads, gives a single entry per CDR3 protein. The sample records under 30,000 distinct CDR3 sequences, roughly 8.6% being singletons. Sequences were obtained from blood. The source of these receptors is a male donor with ankylosing spondylitis or in good health (not recorded which). CDR3s include the opening cysteine and the closing phenylalanine or tryptophan. Fields, in order: D gene, J gene, V gene, clone size, CDR3 protein, CDR3 DNA. The D gene is left open where the match is weak. The size field is filled for only some rows; it gives once, few, many or a size class.

D gene: NA
J gene: TRBJ2-2
V gene: TRBV11-2
clone size: NA
CDR3 protein: CASSLNGPGGRTGELFF
CDR3 DNA: TGTGCCAGCAGCTTAAATGGGCCCGGGGGGCGAACCGGGGAGCTGTTTTTT

D gene: NA
J gene: TRBJ1-1
V gene: TRBV12-3/TRBV12-4
clone size: NA
CDR3 protein: CASSVYPGAMNTEAFF
CDR3 DNA: TGTGCCAGCAGTGTATATCCGGGAGCCATGAACACTGAAGCTTTCTTT

D gene: NA
J gene: TRBJ2-3
V gene: TRBV7-9
clone size: NA
CDR3 protein: CASSDGSVTGPRSDTQYF
CDR3 DNA: TGTGCCAGCAGCGACGGCTCTGTTACCGGGCCCCGATCGGATACGCAGTATTTT

D gene: NA
J gene: TRBJ2-3
V gene: TRBV5-4
clone size: NA
CDR3 protein: CASSFRGGTDTQYF
CDR3 DNA: TGTGCCAGCAGCTTTCGGGGAGGAACAGATACGCAGTATTTT

D gene: NA
J gene: TRBJ2-3
V gene: TRBV4-3
clone size: many
CDR3 protein: CASSRISGNALSTDTQYF
CDR3 DNA: TGCGCCAGCAGCCGCATTAGCGGAAATGCTCTAAGCACAGATACGCAGTATTTT

D gene: NA
J gene: TRBJ1-4
V gene: TRBV4-3
clone size: few
CDR3 protein: CASSHRGTENNEKLFF
CDR3 DNA: TGCGCCAGCAGCCATCGCGGGACGGAGAATAATGAAAAACTGTTTTTT

D gene: TRBD2
J gene: TRBJ2-1
V gene: TRBV29-1
clone size: NA
CDR3 protein: CSVTSGGDNEQFF
CDR3 DNA: TGCAGCGTGACTAGCGGGGGGGACAATGAGCAGTTCTTC

D gene: TRBD1
J gene: TRBJ2-2
V gene: TRBV12-3/TRBV12-4
clone size: NA
CDR3 protein: CASRMTGETGELFF
CDR3 DNA: TGTGCCAGCAGAATGACAGGGGAGACCGGGGAGCTGTTTTTT

D gene: NA
J gene: TRBJ2-1
V gene: TRBV28
clone size: few
CDR3 protein: CASSFGGQVNEQFF
CDR3 DNA: TGTGCCAGCAGTTTTGGGGGGCAGGTCAATGAGCAGTTCTTC

D gene: NA
J gene: TRBJ1-6
V gene: TRBV4-2
clone size: many
CDR3 protein: CASSQDTGAGSPLHF
CDR3 DNA: TGTGCCAGCAGCCAAGATACGGGAGCGGGTTCACCCCTCCACTTT

D gene: NA
J gene: TRBJ2-2
V gene: TRBV14
clone size: few
CDR3 protein: CASSSSVGTKVTGELFF
CDR3 DNA: TGTGCCAGCAGCTCCTCGGTCGGGACAAAAGTCACCGGGGAGCTGTTTTTT

D gene: TRBD1
J gene: TRBJ1-1
V gene: TRBV6-6
clone size: NA
CDR3 protein: CASRPGQGEAFF
CDR3 DNA: TGTGCCAGCCGGCCGGGACAGGGTGAAGCTTTCTTT

D gene: NA
J gene: TRBJ1-6
V gene: TRBV7-2
clone size: few
CDR3 protein: CASSEGRSPLHF
CDR3 DNA: TGTGCCAGCAGCGAGGGGCGTTCACCCCTCCACTTT

D gene: NA
J gene: TRBJ2-1
V gene: TRBV20-1
clone size: NA
CDR3 protein: CSASGSLSSYNEQFF
CDR3 DNA: TGCAGTGCCAGTGGGTCACTAAGCTCCTACAATGAGCAGTTCTTC

D gene: NA
J gene: TRBJ1-1
V gene: TRBV7-2
clone size: few
CDR3 protein: CASSFLISEAFF
CDR3 DNA: TGTGCCAGCAGCTTCCTCATATCTGAAGCTTTCTTT

D gene: NA
J gene: TRBJ2-1
V gene: TRBV7-2
clone size: NA
CDR3 protein: CASSPPGGNYNEQFF
CDR3 DNA: TGTGCCAGCAGCCCCCCTGGCGGGAACTACAATGAGCAGTTCTTC

D gene: TRBD1
J gene: TRBJ1-1
V gene: TRBV7-2
clone size: NA
CDR3 protein: CASSRGTGYDTEAFF
CDR3 DNA: TGTGCCAGCAGCCGGGGGACAGGGTACGACACTGAAGCTTTCTTT

D gene: NA
J gene: TRBJ1-5
V gene: TRBV18
clone size: few
CDR3 protein: CASSSSGENQPQHF
CDR3 DNA: TGTGCCAGCTCATCGTCAGGGGAGAATCAGCCCCAGCATTTT

D gene: NA
J gene: TRBJ2-1
V gene: TRBV28
clone size: few
CDR3 protein: CASTEDSSYNEQFF
CDR3 DNA: TGTGCCAGCACCGAGGACAGCTCCTACAATGAGCAGTTCTTC

D gene: NA
J gene: TRBJ2-7
V gene: TRBV14
clone size: few
CDR3 protein: CASSQEMGESYEQYF
CDR3 DNA: TGTGCCAGCAGCCAAGAAATGGGCGAGTCCTACGAGCAGTACTTC

D gene: NA
J gene: TRBJ2-5
V gene: TRBV14
clone size: few
CDR3 protein: CASSRGLPQETQYF
CDR3 DNA: TGTGCCAGCAGCCGAGGACTACCCCAAGAGACCCAGTACTTC

D gene: NA
J gene: TRBJ2-6
V gene: TRBV6-2/TRBV6-3
clone size: NA
CDR3 protein: CASSSPRPSGANVLTF
CDR3 DNA: TGTGCCAGCAGTTCCCCCAGGCCCTCTGGGGCCAACGTCCTGACTTTC

D gene: NA
J gene: TRBJ2-5
V gene: TRBV5-4
clone size: many
CDR3 protein: CASSSPAGRQETQYF
CDR3 DNA: TGTGCCAGCAGCTCTCCGGCGGGGCGCCAAGAGACCCAGTACTTC

D gene: TRBD2
J gene: TRBJ2-5
V gene: TRBV6-2/TRBV6-3
clone size: many
CDR3 protein: CASNSGLAWETQYF
CDR3 DNA: TGTGCCAGCAATTCTGGACTAGCCTGGGAGACCCAGTACTTC

D gene: NA
J gene: TRBJ2-1
V gene: TRBV29-1
clone size: few
CDR3 protein: CSIPRGLEQFF
CDR3 DNA: TGCAGTATTCCTAGGGGATTGGAGCAGTTCTTC

D gene: NA
J gene: TRBJ2-7
V gene: TRBV7-6
clone size: few
CDR3 protein: CASSLDPSGEQYF
CDR3 DNA: TGTGCCAGCAGCTTAGATCCGTCGGGGGAGCAGTACTTC

D gene: TRBD2
J gene: TRBJ2-1
V gene: TRBV2
clone size: NA
CDR3 protein: CASRGTSGPRIGRNEQFF
CDR3 DNA: TGTGCCAGCAGGGGGACTAGCGGACCCAGGATCGGACGCAATGAGCAGTTCTTC

D gene: NA
J gene: TRBJ2-6
V gene: TRBV6-2/TRBV6-3
clone size: NA
CDR3 protein: CASSYIGAGANVLTF
CDR3 DNA: TGTGCCAGCAGTTACATCGGGGCTGGGGCCAACGTCCTGACTTTC

D gene: TRBD2
J gene: TRBJ2-1
V gene: TRBV7-3
clone size: NA
CDR3 protein: CASSLNAVSILAGNEQFF
CDR3 DNA: TGTGCCAGCAGCTTAAATGCTGTTAGTATACTAGCGGGAAATGAGCAGTTCTTC

D gene: NA
J gene: TRBJ2-3
V gene: TRBV5-1
clone size: many
CDR3 protein: CASSITLGGTDTQYF
CDR3 DNA: TGCGCCAGCAGCATTACCCTCGGTGGGACAGATACGCAGTATTTT

D gene: NA
J gene: TRBJ2-1
V gene: TRBV11-3
clone size: NA
CDR3 protein: CASSPEGNSPASQFF
CDR3 DNA: TGTGCCAGCAGCCCAGAAGGAAATAGCCCCGCGTCCCAGTTCTTC

D gene: NA
J gene: TRBJ1-2
V gene: TRBV15
clone size: few
CDR3 protein: CATSRDPRTGYGYTF
CDR3 DNA: TGTGCCACCAGCAGAGATCCCCGGACCGGCTATGGCTACACCTTC

D gene: TRBD1
J gene: TRBJ2-5
V gene: TRBV5-1
clone size: NA
CDR3 protein: CASSLDRGLKETQYF
CDR3 DNA: TGCGCCAGCAGCTTGGACAGGGGGCTAAAGGAGACCCAGTACTTC

D gene: TRBD1
J gene: TRBJ2-5
V gene: TRBV10-3
clone size: many
CDR3 protein: CAISDVGQGRVETQYF
CDR3 DNA: TGTGCCATCAGTGATGTGGGACAGGGAAGGGTGGAGACCCAGTACTTC

D gene: NA
J gene: TRBJ2-2
V gene: TRBV3-1
clone size: few
CDR3 protein: CASSQASGAGELFF
CDR3 DNA: TGTGCCAGCAGCCAAGCTAGTGGGGCCGGGGAGCTGTTTTTT

D gene: NA
J gene: TRBJ1-4
V gene: TRBV7-2
clone size: once
CDR3 protein: CASSFPGPDEKLFF
CDR3 DNA: TGTGCCAGCAGCTTTCCAGGGCCGGATGAAAAACTGTTTTTT

D gene: NA
J gene: TRBJ2-1
V gene: TRBV7-3
clone size: NA
CDR3 protein: CASSLFGGEQFF
CDR3 DNA: TGTGCCAGCAGCTTATTCGGGGGAGAGCAGTTCTTC

D gene: NA
J gene: TRBJ2-2
V gene: TRBV27
clone size: NA
CDR3 protein: CASSLRGTSGELFF
CDR3 DNA: TGTGCCAGCAGTTTAAGAGGGACCTCCGGGGAGCTGTTTTTT

D gene: NA
J gene: TRBJ2-4
V gene: TRBV6-1
clone size: NA
CDR3 protein: CASSTGSTNIQYF
CDR3 DNA: TGTGCCAGCAGTACAGGATCCACAAACATTCAGTACTTC

D gene: NA
J gene: TRBJ1-5
V gene: TRBV20-1
clone size: many
CDR3 protein: CSARGRGYNQPQHF
CDR3 DNA: TGCAGTGCTAGAGGTAGGGGCTACAATCAGCCCCAGCATTTT

D gene: TRBD2
J gene: TRBJ2-1
V gene: TRBV10-3
clone size: NA
CDR3 protein: CAISGSSGTSYNEQFF
CDR3 DNA: TGTGCCATCAGTGGGTCTAGCGGGACATCCTACAATGAGCAGTTCTTC

D gene: NA
J gene: TRBJ2-5
V gene: TRBV3-1
clone size: few
CDR3 protein: CASSQTEETQYF
CDR3 DNA: TGTGCCAGCAGCCAAACGGAAGAGACCCAGTACTTC

D gene: TRBD2
J gene: TRBJ2-3
V gene: TRBV4-3
clone size: few
CDR3 protein: CASSQETSGGADTQYF
CDR3 DNA: TGCGCCAGCAGCCAAGAAACTAGCGGGGGCGCAGATACGCAGTATTTT

D gene: NA
J gene: TRBJ2-2
V gene: TRBV28
clone size: few
CDR3 protein: CASDRNTGELFF
CDR3 DNA: TGTGCCAGCGATAGGAACACCGGGGAGCTGTTTTTT

D gene: NA
J gene: TRBJ1-5
V gene: TRBV2
clone size: few
CDR3 protein: CASSDQVNQPQHF
CDR3 DNA: TGTGCCAGCAGTGACCAGGTCAATCAGCCCCAGCATTTT

D gene: TRBD2
J gene: TRBJ2-3
V gene: TRBV20-1
clone size: many
CDR3 protein: CSASGTSGTTDTQYF
CDR3 DNA: TGCAGTGCTAGCGGGACTAGCGGGACCACAGATACGCAGTATTTT

D gene: NA
J gene: TRBJ1-5
V gene: TRBV27
clone size: NA
CDR3 protein: CASRGLNQPQHF
CDR3 DNA: TGTGCCAGCAGGGGTCTCAATCAGCCCCAGCATTTT

D gene: TRBD1
J gene: TRBJ1-2
V gene: TRBV5-1
clone size: NA
CDR3 protein: CASSGFLPGQGNYGYTF
CDR3 DNA: TGCGCCAGCAGCGGCTTCCTCCCGGGACAGGGGAACTATGGCTACACCTTC